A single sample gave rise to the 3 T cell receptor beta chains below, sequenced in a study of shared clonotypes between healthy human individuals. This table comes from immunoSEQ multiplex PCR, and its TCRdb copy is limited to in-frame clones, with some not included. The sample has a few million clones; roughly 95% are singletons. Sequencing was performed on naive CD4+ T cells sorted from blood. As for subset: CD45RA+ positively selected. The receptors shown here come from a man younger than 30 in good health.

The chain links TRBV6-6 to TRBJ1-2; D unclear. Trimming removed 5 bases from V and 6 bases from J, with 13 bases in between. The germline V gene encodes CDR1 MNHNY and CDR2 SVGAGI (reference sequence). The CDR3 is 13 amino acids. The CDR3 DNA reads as TGTGCCAGCAGTCTGTATAAGGCGGATGGCTACACCTTC. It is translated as CASSLYKADGYTF.

In nucleotides, the CDR3 is TGCAGTGCTGCCGGGACCTACGAGCAGTACTTC. It yields the protein CSAAGTYEQYF. The rearrangement uses TRBV20-1 and TRBJ2-7; the D gene is possibly TRBD2 (5 bases). The CDR3 is 11 amino acids. The V end lost 5 bases, the J end lost 2 bases, and 7 bases lay between the germline ends. The germline V gene has CDR1 DFQATT and CDR2 SNEGSKA (reference sequence).

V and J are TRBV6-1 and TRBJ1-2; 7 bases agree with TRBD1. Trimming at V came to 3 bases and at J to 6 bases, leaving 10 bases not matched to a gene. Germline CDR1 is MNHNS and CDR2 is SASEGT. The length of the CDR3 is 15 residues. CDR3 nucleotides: TGTGCCAGCAGTGAGGAACAGGGGTTGGTGAATGGCTACACCTTC. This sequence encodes CASSEEQGLVNGYTF.